These 6 T cell receptor beta chains were all obtained from the same sample, sequenced in a study of T cells after yellow fever vaccination (dated by TCRdb to the late 2010s). The library relied on 5' RACE. Sequencing was carried out with an Illumina HiSeq 2500. TCRdb redid the processing of the public reads, applying fastp at Q25 and MiXCR, and retained in-frame beta chains. Every CDR3 protein is listed once, alongside the most common genes and DNA of its rows. The sample table contains a few hundred thousand distinct CDR3 sequences; only one count was recorded for less than 9% of them. Roughly 0.86% of the sample belongs to the ten largest clones. Taken with the paper, the label for treatment or condition translates to: live attenuated yellow fever vaccine strain. The source was CD4+ T cells sorted from PBMCs, collected 15 days after the yellow fever booster vaccination. These receptors all stem from a man aged 30-40 years who received the YFV17D yellow fever vaccine.

This rearrangement joins TRBV7-8 to TRBJ2-5, with D tentatively TRBD1 (5 bases). Germline V gene lookup returns CDR1 SGHVS and CDR2 FQNEAQ. The germline V and J ends were trimmed by 4 bases and 2 bases, with 17 bases remaining between them. CDR3 length: 16 amino acids. CDR3 protein: CASSSDPRVRQETQYF. CDR3 nucleotide sequence: TGTGCCAGCAGCTCAGACCCCAGGGTCCGACAAGAGACCCAGTACTTC.

In this sample, this clonotype turned up many times. V and J are TRBV7-2 and TRBJ2-3; 9 nucleotides agree with TRBD2. The CDR3 is 17 amino acids. The germline V gene encodes CDR1 SGHTA and CDR2 FQGNSA. V lost 2 bases and J lost 3; bases outside the gene matches: 9. The CDR3 loop is CASSLQGGRAKTDTQYF. The CDR3 nucleotides are TGTGCCAGCAGCTTACAAGGCGGGAGGGCCAAGACAGATACGCAGTATTTT.

This sequence joins TRBV6-5 and TRBJ2-5; D tentatively fits TRBD1 or TRBD2 (6 bases each). Trimming took 2 bases from V and 1 from J, leaving 8 bases between them. The CDR3 runs to 14 residues. Germline loops: CDR1 MNHEY, CDR2 SVGAGI. CDR3 in DNA: TGTGCCAGCAGTTACAGGGGGGTCCAAGAGACCCAGTACTTC. This codes for CASSYRGVQETQYF.

This clonotype was seen a handful of times. The genes are TRBV7-9 and TRBJ1-4; perhaps TRBD1 as D (6 bases). The CDR3 has 15 amino acids. In germline, CDR1 is SEHNR, CDR2 FQNEAQ (reference sequence). V was cut by 0 bases and J by 6 bases, with 11 bases left in between. DNA of the CDR3: TGTGCCAGCAGCTTAGCGGGCAGGGGACATGAAAAACTGTTTTTT. Protein: CASSLAGRGHEKLFF. Supplemented by reference TRBV7-9 and TRBJ1-4, the full variable domain reads DTGVSQNPRHKITKRGQNVTFRCDPISEHNRLYWYRQTLGQGPEFLTYFQNEAQLEKSRLLSDRFSAERPKGSFSTLEIQRTEQGDSAMYLCASSLAGRGHEKLFFGSGTQLSVL.

This clonotype was seen at least ten times. The rearrangement links TRBV20-1 to TRBJ2-5; 7 bases fit TRBD2. The CDR3 covers 13 residues. Per the germline V gene, CDR1 is DFQATT and CDR2 is SNEGSKA (reference sequence). The CDR3 DNA follows: TGCACCGCTCCTTCTAGCGGAATCGAGACCCAGTACTTC. This gives the protein CTAPSSGIETQYF.

The gene calls are TRBV18 and TRBJ2-5; TRBD2 agrees at 13 bases. Trimming removed 2 bases from V and 5 bases from J; junction bases left unmatched: 5. Germline assignment: CDR1 KGHSH and CDR2 LQKENI. The length of the CDR3 is 16 residues. The CDR3 is CASSPGTSGNRETQYF. CDR3 DNA sequence: TGTGCCAGCTCACCAGGGACTAGCGGGAATAGGGAGACCCAGTACTTC.